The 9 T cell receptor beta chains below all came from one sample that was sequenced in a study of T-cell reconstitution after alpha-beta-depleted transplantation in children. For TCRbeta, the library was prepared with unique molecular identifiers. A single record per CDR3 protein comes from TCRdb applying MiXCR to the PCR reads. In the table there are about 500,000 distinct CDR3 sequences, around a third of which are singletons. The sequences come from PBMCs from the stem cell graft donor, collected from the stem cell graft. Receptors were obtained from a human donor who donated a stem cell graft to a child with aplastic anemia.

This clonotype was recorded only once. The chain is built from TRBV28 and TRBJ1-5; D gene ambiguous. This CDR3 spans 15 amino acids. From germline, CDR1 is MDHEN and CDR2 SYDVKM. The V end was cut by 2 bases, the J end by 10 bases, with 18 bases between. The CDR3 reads CASSLAAPEHRPQHF. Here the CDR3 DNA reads TGTGCCAGCAGTTTAGCGGCACCGGAACACCGCCCCCAGCATTTT.

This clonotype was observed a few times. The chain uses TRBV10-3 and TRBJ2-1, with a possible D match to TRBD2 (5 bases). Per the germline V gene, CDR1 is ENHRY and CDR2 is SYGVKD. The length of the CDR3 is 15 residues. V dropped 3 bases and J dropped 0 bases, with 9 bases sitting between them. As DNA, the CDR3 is TGTGCCATCAGTGACTCCGGAGGCTCCTACAATGAGCAGTTCTTC. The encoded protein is CAISDSGGSYNEQFF.

The CDR3 DNA reads TGTGCCAGCAACAATCCGGACAGGGAAGATGAAGCTTTCTTT. Translation gives CASNNPDREDEAFF. V is TRBV7-2 and J is TRBJ1-1; 8 nucleotides match TRBD1. This CDR3 has 14 amino acids. CDR1 is SGHTA and CDR2 is FQGNSA in the germline V gene. V shed 7 bases, J shed 7 bases, and the junction held 11 bases outside the gene matches. Full variable domain (rest looked up from reference TRBV7-2 and TRBJ1-1): GAGVSQSPSNKVTEKGKDVELRCDPISGHTALYWYRQSLGQGLEFLIYFQGNSAPDKSGLPSDRFSAERTGGSVSTLTIQRTQQEDSAVYLCASNNPDREDEAFFGQGTRLTVV.

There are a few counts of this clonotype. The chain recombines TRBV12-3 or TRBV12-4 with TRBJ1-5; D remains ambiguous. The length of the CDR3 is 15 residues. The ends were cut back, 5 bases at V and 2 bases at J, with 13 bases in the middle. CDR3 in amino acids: CASSLRWEGNQPQHF. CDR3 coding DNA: TGTGCCAGCAGTCTGCGTTGGGAGGGCAATCAGCCCCAGCATTTT.

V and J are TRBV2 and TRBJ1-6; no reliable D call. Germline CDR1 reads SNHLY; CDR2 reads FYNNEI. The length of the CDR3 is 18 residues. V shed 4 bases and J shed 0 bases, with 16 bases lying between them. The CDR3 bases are TGTGCCAGCAGTGCTCAGATGCGAAGCGGCTCCTATAATTCACCCCTCCACTTT. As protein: CASSAQMRSGSYNSPLHF. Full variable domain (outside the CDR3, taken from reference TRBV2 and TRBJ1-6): EPEVTQTPSHQVTQMGQEVILRCVPISNHLYFYWYRQILGQKVEFLVSFYNNEISEKSEIFDDQFSVERPDGSNFTLKIRSTKLEDSAMYFCASSAQMRSGSYNSPLHFGNGTRLTVT.

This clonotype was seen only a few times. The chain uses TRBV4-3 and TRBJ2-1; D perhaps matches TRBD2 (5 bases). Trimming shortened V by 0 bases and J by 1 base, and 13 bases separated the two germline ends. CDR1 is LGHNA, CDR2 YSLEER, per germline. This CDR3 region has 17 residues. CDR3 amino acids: CASSQEPVGESYNEQFF. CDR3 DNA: TGCGCCAGCAGCCAAGAGCCGGTCGGGGAATCCTACAATGAGCAGTTCTTC.

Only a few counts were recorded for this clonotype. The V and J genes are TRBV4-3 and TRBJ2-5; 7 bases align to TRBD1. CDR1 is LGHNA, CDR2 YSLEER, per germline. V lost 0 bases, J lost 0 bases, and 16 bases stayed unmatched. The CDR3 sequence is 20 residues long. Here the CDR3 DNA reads TGCGCCAGCAGCCAAGATCATAGGGGACAGAAATACGATTACCAAGAGACCCAGTACTTC. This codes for CASSQDHRGQKYDYQETQYF.

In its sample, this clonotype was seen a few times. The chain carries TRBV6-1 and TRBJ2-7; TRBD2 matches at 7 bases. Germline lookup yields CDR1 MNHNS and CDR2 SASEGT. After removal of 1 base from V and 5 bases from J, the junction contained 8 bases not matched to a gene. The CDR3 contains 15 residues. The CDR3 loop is CASSEGVASGHEQYV. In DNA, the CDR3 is TGTGCCAGCAGTGAAGGGGTGGCTAGCGGCCACGAGCAGTACGTC.

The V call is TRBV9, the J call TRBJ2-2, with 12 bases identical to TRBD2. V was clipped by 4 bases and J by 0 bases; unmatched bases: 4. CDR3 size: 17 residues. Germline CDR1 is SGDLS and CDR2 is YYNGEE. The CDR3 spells CASSRLAGGSNTGELFF. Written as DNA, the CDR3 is TGTGCCAGCAGCAGGCTAGCGGGAGGGTCGAACACCGGGGAGCTGTTTTTT.